The clone carrying this T cell receptor (beta chain) was counted a single time. This record belongs to a study of blood T cell repertoires in COVID-19. For the study at large: Specimens from acute and convalescent COVID-19 originated in the United States, Italy and Spain. PBMCs, B-cell-depleted T cells, or T cells were the source of the cDNA or gDNA that made up the material.

Germline trimming cut 7 bases from V and 1 base from J; bases unmatched to any gene: 1. The CDR3 consists of 14 residues. Germline V lookup: CDR1 MNHEY, CDR2 SVGAGI. Original analysis: Reference gene primer amplification yielded estimated nucleated cell counts. Here immunoSEQ multiplex PCR was the method, and the copy in TCRdb shows in-frame clones only, minus some. V and J calls plus clone size are reproduced from that table; the DNA served to infer D and trimming. The data show around 43,000 clones, more than 85% seen once. Sequenced input: peripheral blood. The TCR sequence derives from a man between 50 and 59 years old in a cohort sampled during active COVID-19. This rearrangement joins TRBV6-5 to TRBJ2-2, with 9 bases that match TRBD1. Here the CDR3 reads CASTGQGNTGELFF. As DNA, the CDR3 is TGTGCCAGCACGGGACAGGGGAACACCGGGGAGCTGTTTTTT.